This section outlines one TCR beta chain sequence together with its context. This receptor's antigen is unknown. No base quality values were provided; no much bigger clone lies one nucleotide off. The germline V gene (reference sequence) yields MNHEY for CDR1 and SMNVEV for CDR2. From its cysteine to its phenylalanine, the CDR3 spans 18 amino acids. The CDR3 DNA has 54 bases and is translated from base 1. The germline V end is reduced by 3 bases and the J end by 0 bases; junction bases left unmatched: 9. Using the deep immunoSEQ assay, multiplex PCR amplified TCR CDR3 regions from genomic DNA. Extracted genomic DNA from each cell subset was spread evenly across all wells of several immunoSEQ 96-well plates, with each plate serving as a replicate. For sorted subsets, approximately 210 ng genomic DNA, equal to about 30,000 T cell genomes, was loaded into each replicate PCR. The purified libraries were quantified using a Qubit 3.0 fluorometer, sized with a Bioanalyzer 2100, and then quantified again using the KAPA Library Quantification kit. Every immunoSEQ 96-well plate was sequenced on a separate single-read 150-cycle Illumina NextSeq 550 flow cell. As for the authors' bioinformatics: The immunoSEQ output contained only junctional sequences without quality scores, so filtering could not match that applied to full-length reads. Sequences were annotated with PyIR, a Python wrapper for IgBLAST v1.9, using IMGT germline references to assign V/J genes and CDR3. Reads were filtered out if the reads had weak V/J assignments (E-value above 1e-6), no CDR3, stop codons, out-of-frame junctions, or ambiguous translated residues. V3J clonotypes were defined by identical inferred V gene, J gene, and CDR3 amino acid sequence. The percentage overlap between two repertoires was calculated by dividing the number of shared unique clonotypes by the size of the smaller repertoire. Three approaches were used to assess repertoire richness: RTK rarefaction, the Chao1 estimator, and Recon v2.1 estimates of unobserved clonotypes. OLGA was used to compute generation probabilities for all TCRbeta clonotypes that the gDNA method yielded from a handful of donors. In TCRdb, the immuneACCESS table is reduced to in-frame sequences with V and J assigned. These tables do not hold every clone; where another copy was compared, an unresolved V gene accounts for under half, and the others remain unexplained. For V, J and clone size, that table is used; D and trimming come from the DNA. Here the sample has hundreds of thousands of clones; 90% to 95% occur a single time. The ten biggest clones cover around 24% of the sample.

CD8 naive samples consisted of CD45RO-negative cells that were positively selected for CCR7, yielding a CD45RA+CCR7+ population without TemRA cells. The donors were healthy, HIV-negative adults with no recently reported acute infections or vaccinations. Every donor was a Caucasian adult living in Nashville, Tennessee, USA. Blood was obtained by leukapheresis, after which PBMCs were separated by Ficoll-Histopaque density gradient centrifugation and cryopreserved in liquid nitrogen vapor phase. Analytical flow cytometry was used to check the purity and quantity of every magnetically sorted T cell population. Genomic DNA was isolated from each sorted fraction and quantified by UV absorbance on a Nanodrop 2000c. These data belong to a study of shared clonotypes between healthy human individuals (dated by TCRdb to between 2020 and 2021). Some background on the complete study: A few men and a couple of women, aged 18 to 49 years, made up the cohort. For each donor, three plates each were used for CD4 naive and CD4 memory, two plates were used for CD8 naive, and one plate was used for CD8 memory. To estimate repertoire size and how much clonotypes are shared between individuals, the study performed deep sequencing of blood TCR repertoires from a handful of healthy adults. Libraries were prepared and TCR repertoires were sequenced by different laboratories using diverse techniques, in order to increase sequencing depth and limit assay-specific biases. Leukapheresis yielded between about 0.9 and 9.5 billion PBMCs per donor.

The study at large found these results: Sharing across a handful of donors was observed for about 4.8% of naive CD4, 3.5% of naive CD8, 2% to 2.5% of memory CD4, and around 0.44% of memory CD8 clonotypes. Pairwise subsampling indicated that sequencing depth was expected to affect the degree of clonotype sharing among donors. Only blood was sampled, and tissue TCR repertoires likely differ from those in blood. Rarefaction of sorted-subset datasets indicated incomplete sequencing despite the large sequencing depth. The genetic and exposure-history diversity represented was limited by the small number of donors. Compared with non-shared clonotypes, the clonotypes found in all four sorted-subset donors had higher generation probabilities. Naive subsets generally had larger estimated clonotype richness than memory subsets did.

The rearrangement combines TRBV27 with TRBJ2-1, with TRBD2 matching 9 junction bases. Input material: naive CD8+ T cells sorted from blood. Per the publication, the cell subset or site label means: CD45RA+CCR7+. This sequence originates from a man under 40 in good health. CDR3 loop: CASSFRLAGLSSYNEQFF. Read as DNA, the sequence is TGTGCCAGCAGTTTTCGGCTAGCGGGACTGAGCTCCTACAATGAGCAGTTCTTC.